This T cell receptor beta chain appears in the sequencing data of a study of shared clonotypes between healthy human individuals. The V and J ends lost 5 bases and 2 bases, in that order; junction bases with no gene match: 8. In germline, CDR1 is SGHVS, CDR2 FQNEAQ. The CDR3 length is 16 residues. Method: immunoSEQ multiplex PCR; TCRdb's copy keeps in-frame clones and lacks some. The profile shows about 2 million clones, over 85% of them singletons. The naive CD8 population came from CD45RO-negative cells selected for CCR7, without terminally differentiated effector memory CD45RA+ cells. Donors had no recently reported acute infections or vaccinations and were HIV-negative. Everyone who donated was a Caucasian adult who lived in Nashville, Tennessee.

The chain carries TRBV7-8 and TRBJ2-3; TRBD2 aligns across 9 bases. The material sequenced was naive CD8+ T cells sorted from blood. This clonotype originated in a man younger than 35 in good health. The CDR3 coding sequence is TGTGCCAGCAGCAAATTGCTAGCGGGGACCACAGATACGCAGTATTTT. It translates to CASSKLLAGTTDTQYF. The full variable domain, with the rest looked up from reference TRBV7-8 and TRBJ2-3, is GAGVSQSPRYKVAKRGQDVALRCDPISGHVSLFWYQQALGQGPEFLTYFQNEAQLDKSGLPSDRFFAERPEGSVSTLKIQRTQQEDSAVYLCASSKLLAGTTDTQYFGPGTRLTVL.